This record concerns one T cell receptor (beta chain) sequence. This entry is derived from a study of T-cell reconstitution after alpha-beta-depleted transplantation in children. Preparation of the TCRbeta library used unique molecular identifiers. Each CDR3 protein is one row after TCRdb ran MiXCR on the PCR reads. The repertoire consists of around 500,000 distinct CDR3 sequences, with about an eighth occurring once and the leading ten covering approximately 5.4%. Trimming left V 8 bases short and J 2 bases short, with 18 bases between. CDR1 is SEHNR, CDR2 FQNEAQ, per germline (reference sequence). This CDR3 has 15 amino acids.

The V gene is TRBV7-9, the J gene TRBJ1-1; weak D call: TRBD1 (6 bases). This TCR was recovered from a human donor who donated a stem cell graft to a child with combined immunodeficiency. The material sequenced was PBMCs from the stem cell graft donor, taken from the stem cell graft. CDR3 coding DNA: TGTGCCAGCGGCCCCACGGGGGCACCTAACACTGAAGCTTTCTTT. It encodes CASGPTGAPNTEAFF.